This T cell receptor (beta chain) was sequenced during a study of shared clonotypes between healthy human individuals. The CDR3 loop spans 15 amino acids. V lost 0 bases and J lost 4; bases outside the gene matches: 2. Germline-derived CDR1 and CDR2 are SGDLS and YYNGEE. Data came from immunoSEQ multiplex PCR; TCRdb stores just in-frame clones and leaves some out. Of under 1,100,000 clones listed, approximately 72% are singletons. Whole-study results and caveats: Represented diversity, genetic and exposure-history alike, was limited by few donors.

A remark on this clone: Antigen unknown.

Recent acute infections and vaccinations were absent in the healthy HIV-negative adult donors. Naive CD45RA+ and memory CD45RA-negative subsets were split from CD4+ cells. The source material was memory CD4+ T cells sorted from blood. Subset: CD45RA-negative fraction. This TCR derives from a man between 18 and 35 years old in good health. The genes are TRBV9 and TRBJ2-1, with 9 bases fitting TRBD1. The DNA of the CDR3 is TGTGCCAGCAGCGTAGATGGACAGGGGTACAATGAGCAGTTCTTC. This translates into CASSVDGQGYNEQFF.